The clone carrying this T cell receptor (beta chain) was observed a handful of times. Its antigen is unknown. Every sampled donor was Caucasian and healthy. MiXCR was run by TCRdb on the 5' RACE reads, yielding one entry per CDR3 protein. The sample has around 340,000 distinct CDR3 sequences, 10% to 15% seen once. This CDR3 has 14 residues. Germline V gene data show CDR1 as LNHNV and CDR2 as YYDKDF (reference sequence). V lost 0 bases and J 7 bases, leaving 12 bases between the germline ends. These data come from a study of identical twins. Study-level results: The more abundant beta clonotypes in cord blood had fewer insertions, and memory repertoires did not show this. Those out-of-frame alpha sequences shared by twins showed an excess of low generation probability.

The sample was also reused in another study, on yellow fever vaccine responses in identical twins.

This TCR derives from a woman in her late teens or twenties in good health. This chain uses TRBV15 with TRBJ2-5; unclear D gene. Sequencing was performed on CD8+ T cells sorted from blood. The CDR3: CATSRDRQLGTQYF. In DNA form, the CDR3 reads TGTGCCACCAGCAGAGACAGGCAGTTAGGGACCCAGTACTTC.